Following are 29 T cell receptor beta chains from one sample sequenced in a study of cytotoxic CD8 clonotypes in ibrutinib-treated CLL. Assay used: immunoSEQ multiplex PCR; TCRdb lists only in-frame clones, some missing. In the table there are 200,000 or so clones, 75% to 80% of which are singletons. The sample in question was PBMCs, obtained after 12 months of ibrutinib treatment. All receptors derive from a human donor with chronic lymphocytic leukemia.

This chain connects TRBV9 to TRBJ2-7; D might be TRBD2 (5 bases). The CDR3 totals 15 residues. Per the germline V gene, CDR1 is SGDLS and CDR2 is YYNGEE. V lost 4 bases and J 2 bases, leaving 16 bases between the germline ends. For the CDR3, the DNA is TGTGCCAGCAGCCCTAGCACTGGCCCGGCCTACGAGCAGTACTTC. Translation: CASSPSTGPAYEQYF.

This chain connects TRBV28 to TRBJ1-1; D is unclear. The germline V gene has CDR1 MDHEN and CDR2 SYDVKM. CDR3 size: 11 residues. The V gene lost 6 bases and the J gene lost 4 bases, with 6 bases spanning the gap. DNA for the CDR3: TGTGCCAGCAGGGCCCCCACTGAAGCTTTCTTT. It yields the protein CASRAPTEAFF.

The chain employs TRBV29-1 and TRBJ2-7, with D perhaps given as TRBD1 or TRBD2 (5 bases each). The CDR3 loop spans 13 amino acids. Germline CDR1 is SQVTM and CDR2 is ANQGSEA. The germline V and J ends were trimmed by 6 bases and 2 bases, with 14 bases remaining between them. The CDR3 DNA reads TGCAGCGTAGAACCGGGACGGACCTACGAGCAGTACTTC. Translation gives CSVEPGRTYEQYF.

This sequence joins TRBV6-5 and TRBJ1-1; no clear D gene. Between the trimmed V and J ends, which lost 2 bases and 7 bases, there was a span of 14 bases. Germline lookup yields CDR1 MNHEY and CDR2 SVGAGI. The CDR3 runs 14 residues. In DNA, the CDR3 is TGTGCCAGCAGTTACGCGCAGTCCTCCGTTGAAGCTTTCTTT. Its protein is CASSYAQSSVEAFF.

The chain has TRBV25-1 and TRBJ2-6, with 7 nucleotides matching TRBD2. Germline lookup yields CDR1 MGHDK and CDR2 SYGVNS. This CDR3 spans 17 amino acids. V lost 8 bases, J lost 0 bases, and 10 bases stayed unmatched. CDR3 coding DNA: TGTGCCAGCGGGTCAAGGGCGGGGGACTCTGGGGCCAACGTCCTGACTTTC. Its translation: CASGSRAGDSGANVLTF.

The chain is built from TRBV9 and TRBJ2-5, with 8 bases that match TRBD1. CDR3 length equals 15 residues. Germline V CDR1 and CDR2: SGDLS, YYNGEE. Trimming at V came to 0 bases and at J to 2 bases, leaving 3 bases not matched to a gene. The CDR3 protein is CASSVGRTGQETQYF. The CDR3 nucleotides read TGTGCCAGCAGCGTAGGACGGACAGGGCAAGAGACCCAGTACTTC.

The rearrangement uses TRBV2 and TRBJ2-7, with D perhaps TRBD2 (6 bases). The germline V and J ends were trimmed by 1 base and 3 bases, with 13 bases remaining between them. Germline V gives CDR1 SNHLY, CDR2 FYNNEI. The CDR3 totals 15 residues. The CDR3: CASSEEVGRSYEQYF. As DNA, the CDR3 is TGTGCCAGCAGTGAAGAGGTCGGGAGAAGCTACGAGCAGTACTTC.

This clone appeared a few times. J is TRBJ2-2 and V is TRBV7-9; tentatively, D is TRBD2 (5 bases). Germline loops: CDR1 SEHNR, CDR2 FQNEAQ (reference sequence). This CDR3 is 14 amino acids long. Trimming left V 6 bases short and J 7 bases short, with 15 bases between. CDR3 DNA sequence: TGTGCCAGCAGACCTAGCATTTACAACGGGGAGCTGTTTTTT. Its protein product is CASRPSIYNGELFF.

This chain connects TRBV25-1 to TRBJ2-1, with D unresolved. This CDR3 spans 15 amino acids. V lost 3 bases and J 5 bases, leaving 14 bases between the germline ends. Looked up from germline, CDR1 is MGHDK and CDR2 is SYGVNS. CDR3 nucleotide sequence: TGTGCCAGCAGTGATCGGCGGAAGAATCACAATGAGCAGTTCTTC. Translation gives CASSDRRKNHNEQFF.

A note on this clone: A much larger clone sits a single nucleotide away, making a read error possible. Other DNA variants within this sample encode the same CDR3. This chain connects TRBV7-9 to TRBJ2-7; D not resolved. CDR3 length: 11 residues. Looked up from germline, CDR1 is SEHNR and CDR2 is FQNEAQ (reference sequence). Trimming pared 3 bases from V and 3 bases from J, leaving 3 bases between. This CDR3 is CASSLDYEQYF. CDR3 nucleotides: TGTGCCAGCAGCTTGGACTACGAGCAGTACTTC.

The V call is TRBV10-3, the J call TRBJ1-6; D is uncertain. This CDR3 has 13 residues. Trimming removed 2 bases from V and 7 bases from J, with 6 bases in between. Per the germline V gene, CDR1 is ENHRY and CDR2 is SYGVKD. This CDR3 reads CAISEGENSPLHF. The CDR3 bases are TGTGCCATCAGTGAGGGGGAGAATTCACCCCTCCACTTT.

CDR3 residues: CASSLGQPGGYEQFF. The CDR3 nucleotides read TGTGCCAGCAGCTTAGGTCAGCCGGGGGGATATGAGCAGTTCTTC. The chain recombines TRBV7-6 with TRBJ2-1, with TRBD2 matching over 7 bases. This CDR3 is 15 amino acids long. Germline loops: CDR1 SGHVS, CDR2 FNYEAQ. V shed 1 base and J 8 bases; nucleotides not matched to a gene: 8.

The chain is built from TRBV6-4 and TRBJ2-1, with D tentatively TRBD2 (6 bases). V was shortened by 10 bases and J by 6 bases, with 19 bases between the two germline ends. Per germline, CDR1 MRHNA and CDR2 SNTAGT. This CDR3 contains 14 residues. The CDR3, as DNA: TGTGCCACCTGGGGGGAGGCCGGGCCCAATGAGCAGTTCTTC. Protein sequence: CATWGEAGPNEQFF.

This clone has more than one count but fewer than ten. The genes are TRBV5-1 and TRBJ1-2; a possible D gene is TRBD1 (5 bases). The CDR3 loop spans 13 amino acids. Germline lookup yields CDR1 SGHRS and CDR2 YFSETQ. Trimming took 4 bases from V and 4 from J, leaving 11 bases between them. The CDR3 loop reads CASSVDRAYGYTF. CDR3 in DNA: TGCGCCAGCAGCGTCGACAGAGCCTATGGCTACACCTTC.

This sequence joins TRBV4-1 and TRBJ2-1; 12 nucleotides agree with TRBD2. This CDR3 has 16 residues. Trimming took 3 bases from V and 3 from J; bases not matched to a gene: 3. Germline V lookup: CDR1 MGHRA, CDR2 YSYEKL. CDR3 nucleotides: TGCGCCAGCAGCCAGCCACTAGCGGGAGGCTACAATGAGCAGTTCTTC. It encodes CASSQPLAGGYNEQFF.

The chain carries TRBV10-3 and TRBJ2-1; D call uncertain. Germline V gene sequence: CDR1 ENHRY, CDR2 SYGVKD. This CDR3 has 15 amino acids. V was trimmed by 5 bases and J by 1 base, leaving 12 bases between them. Written as DNA, the CDR3 is TGTGCCATCAGTTCTAAGTCGGAGTCCTACAATGAGCAGTTCTTC. It translates to CAISSKSESYNEQFF.

The gene calls are TRBV11-2 and TRBJ1-1; no reliable D call. Trimming took off 5 bases at V and 11 bases at J, with 12 bases between the two ends. CDR1 SGHAT and CDR2 FQNNGV come from the germline V gene. The CDR3 sequence is 11 residues long. The CDR3 region is CASSQPLTAFF. CDR3 in DNA: TGTGCCAGCAGCCAACCCTTAACTGCTTTCTTT.

This clone appeared once. The gene calls are TRBV6-5 and TRBJ2-1; TRBD2 is a possible D gene (5 bases). With 2 bases removed from V and 5 bases from J, the gap between germline ends came to 10 bases. The CDR3 has 14 residues. Per the germline V gene, CDR1 is MNHEY and CDR2 is SVGAGI. The CDR3 sequence is CASSYGGRNNEQFF. CDR3 coding DNA: TGTGCCAGCAGTTACGGAGGCAGAAACAATGAGCAGTTCTTC.

The chain is built from TRBV27 and TRBJ2-7; 7 nucleotides align to TRBD2. From germline, CDR1 is MNHEY and CDR2 SMNVEV (reference sequence). The CDR3 has 15 amino acids. Trimming took 5 bases from V and 7 from J; bases not matched to a gene: 14. DNA for the CDR3: TGTGCCAGCAGTCCCAGCGGGACTCTTTGGAGAGAGCAGTACTTC. This codes for CASSPSGTLWREQYF.

This clone has more than one count but fewer than ten. This chain uses TRBV18 with TRBJ2-7, with D unclear. The CDR3 consists of 12 residues. Trimming cost V 3 bases and J 4 bases, with 7 bases left between them. CDR1 is KGHSH and CDR2 is LQKENI in the germline V gene. The CDR3 sequence is CASSPRPYEQYF. The CDR3, as DNA: TGTGCCAGCTCACCCCGACCTTACGAGCAGTACTTC.

The chain recombines TRBV5-4 with TRBJ2-1; 9 nucleotides agree with TRBD1. The CDR3 is 14 amino acids. V trimming: 6 bases; J trimming: 8 bases; junction bases outside the gene matches: 9. In germline, CDR1 is SGHNT, CDR2 YYREEE (reference sequence). This CDR3 is CASKRQGVIDEQFF. CDR3 DNA sequence: TGTGCCAGCAAGCGACAGGGGGTTATCGATGAGCAGTTCTTC.

This chain connects TRBV30 to TRBJ2-3; D not resolved. Per germline, CDR1 GTSNPN and CDR2 SVGIG (reference sequence). V lost 3 bases to trimming and J lost 5 bases, with 9 bases between them. The CDR3 runs to 12 residues. The CDR3 coding sequence is TGTGCCTGGAGCGGCTTGGGAGATACGCAGTATTTT. Residues: CAWSGLGDTQYF.

This clone has a single count. The chain couples TRBV7-9 to TRBJ2-1, with TRBD1 matching over 7 bases. Germline V gene lookup returns CDR1 SEHNR and CDR2 FQNEAQ (reference sequence). The CDR3 has 13 residues. V shed 4 bases, J shed 10 bases, and the junction held 7 bases outside the gene matches. The CDR3 coding sequence is TGTGCCAGCAGCTACCAGACAGGGCGGGAGCAGTTCTTC. Translating gives CASSYQTGREQFF.

This clone was detected a few times. CDR3 DNA sequence: TGTGCCAGCAGCCAAGATGCGGGTTCCCAAGAGACCCAGTACTTC. It is translated as CASSQDAGSQETQYF. This chain connects TRBV4-2 to TRBJ2-5; D is possibly TRBD2 (5 bases). The germline V and J ends were trimmed by 0 bases and 1 base, with 9 bases remaining between them. This CDR3 region has 15 residues. Germline V CDR1 and CDR2: LGHNA, YNFKEQ.

The chain links TRBV6-1 to TRBJ2-3; 9 nucleotides align to TRBD2. This CDR3 contains 16 residues. Losses at the gene ends were 1 base for V and 4 bases for J; bases not matched to a gene: 6. CDR1 is MNHNS, CDR2 SASEGT, per germline. The chain's CDR3 is CASSEVGGGAPDTQYF. As DNA, the CDR3 is TGTGCCAGCAGTGAAGTTGGCGGGGGGGCTCCAGATACGCAGTATTTT.

The chain is built from TRBV27 and TRBJ2-5; TRBD2 aligns across 7 bases. Judging by the DNA end, TRBJ2-7 fits better; the J call may be wrong. This CDR3 is built from 13 residues. Per the germline V gene, CDR1 is MNHEY and CDR2 is SMNVEV (reference sequence). The CDR3 region has the DNA TGTGCCAGCAGTTCCCGCGGGAGCTACGAGCAGTACTTC. This translates into CASSSRGSYEQYF.

The V and J genes are TRBV18 and TRBJ1-2, with D possibly TRBD1 on 5 matching bases. Germline assignment: CDR1 KGHSH and CDR2 LQKENI. V gave up 3 bases and J gave up 6 bases, with 8 bases separating them. This CDR3 is 12 amino acids long. The CDR3: CASSPGGDGYTF. In DNA form, the CDR3 reads TGTGCCAGCTCACCGGGGGGAGATGGCTACACCTTC.

Remarks on this clone: One end of the junction does not line up with germline, which may come from a read error. The chain uses TRBV7-6 and TRBJ2-2; no reliable D call. Germline CDR1 SGHVS, CDR2 FNYEAQ. CDR3 size: 15 residues. In DNA, the CDR3 is TGTGCTAGCAGCCCAGGTCGGCGAAACACCGGGGAGCTGTTTTTT. Translating it yields CASSPGRRNTGELFF.

The chain couples TRBV9 to TRBJ2-1; D possibly corresponds to TRBD2 (6 bases). From germline, CDR1 is SGDLS and CDR2 YYNGEE. The V end was cut by 3 bases, the J end by 0 bases, with 10 bases between. This CDR3 comprises 15 residues. CDR3: CASSGTSSSYNEQFF. Written as DNA, the CDR3 is TGTGCCAGCAGCGGAACTAGCTCCTCCTACAATGAGCAGTTCTTC.